This T cell receptor beta chain was captured by sequencing in a study of pediatric ulcerative colitis. Overall study results and limits: This repertoire reflects total lymphocytes rather than subpopulations like regulatory T cells. Blood-rectal clonal overlap within each person was significantly higher in ulcerative colitis patients than controls.

The protocol was immunoSEQ multiplex PCR, while the TCRdb copy is restricted to in-frame clones and leaves out a portion. The sample lists about 64,000 clones, 86% occurring once. About this clone itself: What it binds is unknown.

CDR1 and CDR2 from the germline V gene are GTSNPN and SVGIG (reference sequence). With 8 bases removed from V and 5 bases from J, the gap between germline ends came to 6 bases. The CDR3 is 10 amino acids. This chain connects TRBV30 to TRBJ2-2; no definite D call. Material: blood. This TCR was sampled from a boy between 10 and 17 years old with severe ulcerative colitis. In DNA, the CDR3 is TGTGCCGGGGATACCGGGGAGCTGTTTTTT. Translating gives CAGDTGELFF.